The present entry profiles one TCR beta chain with its context. The length of the CDR3 is 13 residues. Trimming removed 4 bases from V and 9 bases from J; junction bases left unmatched: 6. Germline V gene lookup returns CDR1 MRHNA and CDR2 SNTAGT. The data were taken from a study of blood T cell repertoires in COVID-19. Method: immunoSEQ multiplex PCR; TCRdb's copy keeps in-frame clones and lacks some. The sample includes some 320,000 clones, under 90% of them seen just once. Sequencing was done on a sample of peripheral blood. The receptor's source is a woman younger than 45 with COVID-19, enrolled during active disease. V is TRBV6-4 and J is TRBJ2-4; 7 bases match TRBD2. CDR3: CASSGVAGGIQYF. CDR3 in DNA: TGTGCCAGCAGTGGGGTAGCGGGTGGCATTCAGTACTTC.